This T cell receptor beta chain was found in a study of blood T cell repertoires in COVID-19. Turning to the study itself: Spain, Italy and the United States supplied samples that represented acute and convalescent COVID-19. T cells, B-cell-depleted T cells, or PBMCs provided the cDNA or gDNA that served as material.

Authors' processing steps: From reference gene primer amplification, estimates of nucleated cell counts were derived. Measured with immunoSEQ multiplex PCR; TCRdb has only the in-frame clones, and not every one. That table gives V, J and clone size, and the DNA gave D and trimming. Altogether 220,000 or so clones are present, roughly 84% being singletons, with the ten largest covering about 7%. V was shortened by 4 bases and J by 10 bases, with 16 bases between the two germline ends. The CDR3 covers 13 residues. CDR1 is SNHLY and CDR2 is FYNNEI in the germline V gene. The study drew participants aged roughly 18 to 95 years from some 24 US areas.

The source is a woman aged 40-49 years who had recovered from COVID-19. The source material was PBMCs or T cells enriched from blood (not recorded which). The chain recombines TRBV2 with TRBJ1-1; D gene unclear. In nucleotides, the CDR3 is TGTGCCAGCAGTGTGGACTTCCTCCAGTCAGCTTTCTTT. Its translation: CASSVDFLQSAFF.